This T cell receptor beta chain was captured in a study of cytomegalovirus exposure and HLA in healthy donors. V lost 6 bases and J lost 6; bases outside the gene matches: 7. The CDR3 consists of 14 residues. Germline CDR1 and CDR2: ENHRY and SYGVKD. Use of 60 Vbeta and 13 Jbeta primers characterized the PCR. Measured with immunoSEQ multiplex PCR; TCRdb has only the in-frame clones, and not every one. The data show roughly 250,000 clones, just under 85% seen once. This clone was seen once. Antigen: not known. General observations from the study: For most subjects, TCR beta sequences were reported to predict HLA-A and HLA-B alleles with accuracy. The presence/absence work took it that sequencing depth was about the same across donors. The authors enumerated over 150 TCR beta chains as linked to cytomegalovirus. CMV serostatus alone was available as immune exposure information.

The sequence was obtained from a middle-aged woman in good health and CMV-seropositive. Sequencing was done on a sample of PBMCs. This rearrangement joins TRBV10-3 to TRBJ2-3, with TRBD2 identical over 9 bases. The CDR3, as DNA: TGTGCCATCAGCGCTAGCGGGGTGGGGGATACGCAGTATTTT. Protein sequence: CAISASGVGDTQYF.